What follows is one T cell receptor beta chain and its context. The immunoSEQ assay was v3.0, run at survey level. Generated by immunoSEQ multiplex PCR, the TCRdb table keeps only in-frame clones and is missing some. The sample yields about 28,000 clones, around 83% seen once. Per germline, CDR1 SEHNR and CDR2 FQNEAQ (reference sequence). V was shortened by 5 bases and J by 8 bases, with 10 bases between the two germline ends. This CDR3 region has 12 residues. This sample was taken from a study of long-term antiretroviral therapy in people with HIV. This sequence joins TRBV7-9 and TRBJ2-1; D call uncertain. This TCR came from a woman in her twenties or thirties with HIV. The sample here was unsorted PBMCs, taken 0.8 years after starting antiretroviral therapy. CDR3 sequence (DNA): TGTGCCAGCAGCACGGCCTTTCATGAGCAGTTCTTC. Protein product: CASSTAFHEQFF.